This entry lists 29 T cell receptor beta chains sequenced from one sample in a study of blood T cells in healthy people across ages. The authors ran a second PCR of 7 to 11 cycles using a sample-barcoded 5' primer and a J-beta primer mix. TCRdb processed the 5' RACE reads anew with MiXCR; each CDR3 protein has one entry. The top ten hold around 7.7% of the sample, which has around 1,500,000 distinct CDR3 sequences, 28% seen once. Sequenced material: blood. The origin of the receptors is a woman aged 25 to 45 in good health.

This clonotype has a handful of counts. The chain couples TRBV20-1 to TRBJ2-3, with TRBD1 identical over 8 bases. Trimming at V came to 2 bases and at J to 5 bases, leaving 6 bases not matched to a gene. The CDR3 length is 14 residues. Per the germline V gene, CDR1 is DFQATT and CDR2 is SNEGSKA (reference sequence). The CDR3 region has the DNA TGCAGTGCTAGACACAAGACAGGGGAAGATACGCAGTATTTT. It encodes CSARHKTGEDTQYF.

This clonotype was counted many times. V and J are TRBV29-1 and TRBJ2-3; 11 bases align to TRBD2. CDR3 length: 20 amino acids. V shed 6 bases and J 0 bases; nucleotides not matched to a gene: 20. CDR1 and CDR2 (germline): SQVTM, ANQGSEA. The CDR3 DNA reads as TGCAGCGTGGCGGACGGGACTAGCGGAGACTCCACCTATAGCACAGATACGCAGTATTTT. Translating it yields CSVADGTSGDSTYSTDTQYF.

The J gene is TRBJ1-2, the V gene TRBV27; 7 bases fit TRBD1. With 3 bases clipped from V and 8 bases from J, the junction kept 3 bases outside the gene matches. The CDR3 is 12 amino acids. Germline V CDR1 and CDR2: MNHEY, SMNVEV (reference sequence). CDR3 region: CASSFQGVGYTF. CDR3 DNA sequence: TGTGCCAGCAGTTTCCAGGGGGTAGGCTACACCTTC.

This clonotype has just a few counts. The chain is built from TRBV5-1 and TRBJ2-3; D tentatively reads TRBD1 or TRBD2 (5 bases each). V lost 3 bases, J lost 5 bases, and 13 bases lay in between. Germline V gene sequence: CDR1 SGHRS, CDR2 YFSETQ. The CDR3 has 14 amino acids. The CDR3 sequence is CASSSGTIGDTQYF. The DNA for the CDR3 is TGCGCCAGCAGCTCAGGGACGATTGGAGATACGCAGTATTTT.

This clonotype was counted between two and nine times. J is TRBJ2-4 and V is TRBV7-2, with 7 nucleotides matching TRBD1. CDR3 length equals 13 residues. Germline values: CDR1 SGHTA, CDR2 FQGNSA. After removal of 5 bases from V and 4 bases from J, the junction contained 2 bases not matched to a gene. CDR3 nucleotides: TGTGCCAGCAGCCCGGGACAGAAAAACATTCAGTACTTC. Translated: CASSPGQKNIQYF.

The CDR3 loop reads CASSPRASSYNEQYF. In DNA, the CDR3 is TGTGCCAGCTCACCCCGAGCGAGCTCCTACAATGAGCAGTACTTC. The chain couples TRBV18 to TRBJ2-1, with D uncertain. Judging by the DNA end, TRBJ2-7 fits better; the J call may be wrong. Germline V gives CDR1 KGHSH, CDR2 LQKENI. CDR3 length equals 15 residues.

This clonotype has only a few counts. The chain links TRBV5-6 to TRBJ2-7; tentatively, D is TRBD1 (6 bases). The CDR3 is 14 amino acids. Germline-derived CDR1 and CDR2 are SGHDT and YYEEEE. V was shortened by 3 bases and J by 2 bases, with 12 bases between the two germline ends. The CDR3 bases are TGTGCCAGCAGCTCAACAGGGATGCCCTACGAGCAGTACTTC. Its translation is CASSSTGMPYEQYF.

This clonotype occurred a few times. V and J are TRBV29-1 and TRBJ1-2; 7 nucleotides match TRBD1. CDR1 and CDR2 (germline): SQVTM, ANQGSEA. The CDR3 is made up of 14 amino acids. Unmatched junction bases numbered 9, after V lost 6 bases and J lost 2 bases. The CDR3: CSVDQQGRNYGYTF. The DNA for the CDR3 is TGCAGCGTAGATCAACAGGGGCGAAACTATGGCTACACCTTC.

In its sample, this clonotype was seen a few times. The rearrangement uses TRBV2 and TRBJ2-3; tentative D call: TRBD1 (6 bases). This CDR3 comprises 16 residues. Trimming stripped 4 bases from V and 0 bases from J, with 14 bases between. Germline CDR1 is SNHLY and CDR2 is FYNNEI. The CDR3 region has the DNA TGTGCCAGCAGTGTGCAGGGGCTGGGAAGCACAGATACGCAGTATTTT. It yields the protein CASSVQGLGSTDTQYF.

V and J are TRBV30 and TRBJ2-4; D possibly corresponds to TRBD1 (5 bases). Judging by the DNA end, TRBJ2-7 fits better; the J call may be wrong. The CDR3 runs to 14 residues. Germline-derived CDR1 and CDR2 are GTSNPN and SVGIG (reference sequence). This CDR3 is CAWSPIGRADEQYF. The CDR3 DNA sequence: TGTGCCTGGAGCCCGATCGGCAGGGCGGACGAGCAGTACTTC.

This chain joins TRBV7-9 and TRBJ2-1, with a possible D match to TRBD2 (5 bases). CDR1 is SEHNR, CDR2 FQNEAQ, per germline (reference sequence). The CDR3 totals 17 residues. V was pared by 5 bases and J by 2 bases, with 19 bases between. CDR3 sequence (DNA): TGTGCCAGCAGCCCCCCGGATTTCCCGGAGGCCTACAATGAGCAGTTCTTC. Translating it yields CASSPPDFPEAYNEQFF.

This clonotype has just a few counts. The chain combines TRBV6-5 with TRBJ2-5, with TRBD2 as a possible D gene (5 bases). Trimming took 2 bases from V and 5 from J, leaving 12 bases between them. The CDR3 runs to 14 residues. CDR1 is MNHEY and CDR2 is SVGAGI in the germline V gene. The CDR3: CASSYRPLAETQYF. DNA of the CDR3: TGTGCCAGCAGTTACCGTCCCCTAGCTGAGACCCAGTACTTC.

This clonotype occurred many times. The rearrangement joins TRBV29-1 to TRBJ2-1; 13 bases match TRBD2. The CDR3 extends over 14 amino acids. V gave up 3 bases and J gave up 6 bases; unmatched junction bases: 2. Per the germline V gene, CDR1 is SQVTM and CDR2 is ANQGSEA. CDR3 DNA sequence: TGCAGCGTTGACGGGACTAGCGGGACCAATGAGCAGTTCTTC. This codes for CSVDGTSGTNEQFF.

V is TRBV7-8 and J is TRBJ2-7; D call uncertain. The V end was cut by 6 bases, the J end by 2 bases, with 14 bases between. Germline values: CDR1 SGHVS, CDR2 FQNEAQ. This CDR3 comprises 14 residues. The CDR3 protein is CASRLRAQAYEQYF. The CDR3 nucleotides are TGTGCCAGCAGATTAAGGGCCCAAGCCTACGAGCAGTACTTC.

There are many counts of this clonotype. This chain links TRBV20-1 with TRBJ2-1; D not resolved. The CDR3 runs 14 residues. Trimming shortened V by 3 bases and J by 0 bases, and 9 bases separated the two germline ends. The germline V gene has CDR1 DFQATT and CDR2 SNEGSKA (reference sequence). CDR3 amino acids: CSASVLDSYNEQFF. As DNA, the CDR3 is TGCAGTGCTAGCGTACTTGACTCCTACAATGAGCAGTTCTTC.

The chain employs TRBV6-1 and TRBJ2-7; D remains unclear. Trimming pared 6 bases from V and 0 bases from J, leaving 12 bases between. This CDR3 contains 14 residues. Germline loops: CDR1 MNHNS, CDR2 SASEGT. The DNA for the CDR3 is TGTGCCAGCAGGTCTGTCGGTCTCTCCTACGAGCAGTACTTC. It codes for CASRSVGLSYEQYF.

A word on this clonotype: This clone may be a read error of a much larger clone one base away. This chain joins TRBV12-3 or TRBV12-4 and TRBJ2-5; 8 bases match TRBD2. The DNA end is more similar to TRBJ2-7, so the J call may be wrong. The CDR3 runs 14 residues. CDR3 loop: CASSLGTRGSEQYF. DNA for the CDR3: TGTGCCAGCAGCCTCGGGACTAGGGGGTCCGAGCAGTACTTC.

The chain is built from TRBV18 and TRBJ2-5, with 14 bases lining up with TRBD2. V gave up 7 bases and J gave up 2 bases; unmatched junction bases: 6. This CDR3 spans 16 amino acids. In germline, CDR1 is KGHSH, CDR2 LQKENI. CDR3: CASLHGLAGGQETQYF. The CDR3 DNA reads TGTGCCAGCTTACACGGACTAGCGGGGGGACAAGAGACCCAGTACTTC.

Only a few counts were recorded for this clonotype. The chain is built from TRBV20-1 and TRBJ2-1; the D gene is possibly TRBD2 (6 bases). Germline CDR1 is DFQATT and CDR2 is SNEGSKA (reference sequence). The CDR3 has 14 amino acids. The ends were cut back, 7 bases at V and 8 bases at J, with 21 bases in the middle. The CDR3 spells CSVPGTSGGDEQFF. The CDR3 region has the DNA TGCAGTGTTCCCGGGACTTCCGGAGGGGATGAGCAGTTCTTC.

This clonotype was observed many times. The chain employs TRBV4-1 and TRBJ2-7, with TRBD2 identical over 8 bases. CDR3 length: 15 residues. The germline gives CDR1 MGHRA, CDR2 YSYEKL. V lost 6 bases, J lost 2 bases, and 9 bases stayed unmatched. This CDR3 reads CASSPAGGRTYEQYF. As DNA, the CDR3 is TGCGCCAGCAGTCCTGCGGGGGGCCGCACCTACGAGCAGTACTTC.

V and J are TRBV2 and TRBJ1-1; 7 bases match TRBD1. From germline, CDR1 is SNHLY and CDR2 FYNNEI. The CDR3 is 13 residues long. After removal of 8 bases from V and 3 bases from J, the junction contained 6 bases not matched to a gene. Written as DNA, the CDR3 is TGTGCCAGCCGGCCGGGACAGTACACTGAAGCTTTCTTT. Protein: CASRPGQYTEAFF.

The sample holds a few counts of this clonotype. The rearrangement joins TRBV7-3 to TRBJ2-3; 11 nucleotides line up with TRBD1. The CDR3 contains 16 residues. Germline CDR1 is SGHTA and CDR2 is FQGTGA. Losses at the gene ends were 3 bases for V and 4 bases for J; bases not matched to a gene: 6. CDR3 protein: CASSLGGQGAPDTQYF. As DNA, the CDR3 is TGTGCCAGCAGCTTGGGCGGACAGGGGGCGCCAGATACGCAGTATTTT.

This clonotype was seen ten or more times. CDR3 sequence reads: CSVEFGNTDTQYF. In nucleotides, the CDR3 is TGCAGCGTTGAGTTCGGGAACACAGATACGCAGTATTTT. V and J are TRBV29-1 and TRBJ2-3; D perhaps matches TRBD2 (5 bases). This CDR3 region has 13 residues. V lost 3 bases to trimming and J lost 2 bases, with 9 bases between them. Per germline, CDR1 SQVTM and CDR2 ANQGSEA.

This clonotype was counted ten times or more. DNA for the CDR3: TGCGCCAGCAGCTTAAATAGGGGTGGCCAAGAGACCCAGTACTTC. It is translated as CASSLNRGGQETQYF. J is TRBJ2-5 and V is TRBV5-1, with D possibly matching TRBD1 (5 bases). This CDR3 region has 15 residues. V lost 2 bases to trimming and J lost 1 base, with 12 bases between them. CDR1 is SGHRS, CDR2 YFSETQ, per germline.

As concerns this clonotype: The junction does not match germline at one end; this may be a read error. V gene TRBV6-2 or TRBV6-3 combines with J gene TRBJ2-1; TRBD1 matches at 9 bases. Germline-derived CDR1 and CDR2 are MNHEY and SVGEGT. The CDR3 loop spans 22 amino acids. CDR3 sequence: CASSYSKGGPLTGTGSYNKQFF. The DNA of the CDR3 is TGTGCCAGCAGTTACTCGAAGGGAGGGCCCCTAACCGGGACAGGGTCCTACAATAAGCAGTTCTTC.

This clonotype was counted ten times or more. The V and J genes are TRBV4-3 and TRBJ2-3; unclear D gene. The germline CDR1 and CDR2 sequences are LGHNA and YSLEER. The length of the CDR3 is 13 residues. Trimming took off 2 bases at V and 5 bases at J, with 8 bases between the two ends. The CDR3 DNA is TGCGCCAGCAGCCAAATCCGGCTAGATACGCAGTATTTT. Translating gives CASSQIRLDTQYF.

This clonotype was seen a few times. The J gene is TRBJ1-1, the V gene TRBV5-1, with TRBD1 as a possible D gene (5 bases). V gave up 3 bases and J gave up 4 bases, with 19 bases separating them. This CDR3 has 16 residues. Looked up from germline, CDR1 is SGHRS and CDR2 is YFSETQ. CDR3 region: CASSSAPGRVATEAFF. CDR3 nucleotides: TGCGCCAGCAGCTCGGCACCCGGCAGGGTTGCCACTGAAGCTTTCTTT.

This clonotype was counted between two and nine times. The V call is TRBV20-1, the J call TRBJ2-4; 8 bases are shared with TRBD1. Matching the DNA end better, TRBJ2-7 makes the J call doubtful. This CDR3 is built from 14 residues. Germline CDR1 DFQATT, CDR2 SNEGSKA (reference sequence). The CDR3 nucleotides are TGCAGTGCTAGAGACGGACAGGGCCGCACCGAGCAGTACTTC. This encodes CSARDGQGRTEQYF.

This clonotype was seen a few times. The chain combines TRBV9 with TRBJ1-2; D not certain. Germline V gene lookup returns CDR1 SGDLS and CDR2 YYNGEE. This CDR3 comprises 13 residues. The V end lost 3 bases, the J end lost 4 bases, and 10 bases lay between the germline ends. The CDR3 nucleotides are TGTGCCAGCAGCGAATACCAGCTCTATGGCTACACCTTC. It specifies CASSEYQLYGYTF.